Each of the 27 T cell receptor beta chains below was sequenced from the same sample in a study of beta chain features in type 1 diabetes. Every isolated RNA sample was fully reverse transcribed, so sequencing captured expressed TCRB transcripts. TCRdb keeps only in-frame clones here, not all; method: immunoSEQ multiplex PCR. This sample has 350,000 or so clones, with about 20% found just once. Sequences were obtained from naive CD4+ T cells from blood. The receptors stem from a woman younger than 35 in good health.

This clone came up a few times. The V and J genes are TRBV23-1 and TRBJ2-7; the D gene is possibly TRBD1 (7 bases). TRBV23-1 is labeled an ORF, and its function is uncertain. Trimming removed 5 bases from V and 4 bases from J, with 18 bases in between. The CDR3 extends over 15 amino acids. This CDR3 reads CASSILTGRSYEQYF. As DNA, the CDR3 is TGCGCCAGCAGTATTTTGACAGGGAGGTCATACGAGCAGTACTTC.

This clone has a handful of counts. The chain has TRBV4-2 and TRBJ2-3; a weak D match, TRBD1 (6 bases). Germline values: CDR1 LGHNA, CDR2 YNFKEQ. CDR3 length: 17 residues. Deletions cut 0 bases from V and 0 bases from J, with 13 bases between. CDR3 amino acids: CASSQDAGQRSTDTQYF. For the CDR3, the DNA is TGTGCCAGCAGCCAAGATGCAGGACAGCGTAGCACAGATACGCAGTATTTT.

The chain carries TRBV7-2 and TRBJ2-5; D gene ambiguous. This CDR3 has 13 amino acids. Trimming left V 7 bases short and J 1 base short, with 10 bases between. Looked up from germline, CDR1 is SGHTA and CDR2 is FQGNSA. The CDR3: CASTTDPQETQYF. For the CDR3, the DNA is TGTGCCAGCACTACAGACCCCCAAGAGACCCAGTACTTC.

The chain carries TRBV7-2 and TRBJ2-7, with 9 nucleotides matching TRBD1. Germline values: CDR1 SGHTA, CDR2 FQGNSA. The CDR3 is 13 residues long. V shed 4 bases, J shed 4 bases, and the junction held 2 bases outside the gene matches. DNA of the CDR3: TGTGCCAGCAGCTCACAGGGGGCTTACGAGCAGTACTTC. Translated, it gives CASSSQGAYEQYF.

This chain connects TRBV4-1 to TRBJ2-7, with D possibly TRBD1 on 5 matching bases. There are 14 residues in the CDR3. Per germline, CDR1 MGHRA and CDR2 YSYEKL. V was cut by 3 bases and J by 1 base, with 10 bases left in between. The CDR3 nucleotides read TGCGCCAGCAGCCACCCAGGGAAATCCTACGAGCAGTACTTC. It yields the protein CASSHPGKSYEQYF.

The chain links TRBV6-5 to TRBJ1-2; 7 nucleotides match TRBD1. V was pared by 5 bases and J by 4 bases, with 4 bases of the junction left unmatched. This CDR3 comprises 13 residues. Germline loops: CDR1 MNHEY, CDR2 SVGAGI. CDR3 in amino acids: CASSQTGPYGYTF. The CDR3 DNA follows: TGTGCCAGCAGTCAGACAGGGCCCTATGGCTACACCTTC.

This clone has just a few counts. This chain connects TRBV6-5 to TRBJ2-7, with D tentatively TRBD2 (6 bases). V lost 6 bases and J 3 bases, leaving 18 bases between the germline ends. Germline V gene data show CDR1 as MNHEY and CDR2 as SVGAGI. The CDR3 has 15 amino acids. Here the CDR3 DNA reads TGTGCCAGCAGGACGGGTACCACGGGGGTCTACGAGCAGTACTTC. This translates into CASRTGTTGVYEQYF.

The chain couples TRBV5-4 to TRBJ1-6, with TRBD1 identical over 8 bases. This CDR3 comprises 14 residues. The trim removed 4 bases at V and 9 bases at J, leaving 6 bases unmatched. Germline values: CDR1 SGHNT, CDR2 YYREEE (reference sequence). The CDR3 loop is CASSTQGAGSPLHF. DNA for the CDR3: TGTGCCAGCAGCACGCAGGGGGCAGGTTCACCCCTCCACTTT. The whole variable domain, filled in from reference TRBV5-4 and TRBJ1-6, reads ETGVTQSPTHLIKTRGQQVTLRCSSQSGHNTVSWYQQALGQGPQFIFQYYREEENGRGNFPPRFSGLQFPNYSSELNVNALELDDSALYLCASSTQGAGSPLHFGNGTRLTVT.

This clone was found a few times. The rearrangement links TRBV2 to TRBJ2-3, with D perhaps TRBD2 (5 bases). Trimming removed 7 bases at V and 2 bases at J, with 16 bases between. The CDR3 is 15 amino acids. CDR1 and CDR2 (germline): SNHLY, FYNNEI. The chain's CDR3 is CASIGPEESTDTQYF. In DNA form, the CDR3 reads TGTGCCAGCATCGGCCCGGAGGAGTCCACAGATACGCAGTATTTT.

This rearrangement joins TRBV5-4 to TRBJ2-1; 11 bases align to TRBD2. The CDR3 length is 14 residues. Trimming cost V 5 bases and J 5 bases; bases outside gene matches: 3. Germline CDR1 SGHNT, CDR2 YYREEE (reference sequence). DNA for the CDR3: TGTGCCAGCAGGGTAGCGGGAGGGAACAATGAGCAGTTCTTC. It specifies CASRVAGGNNEQFF. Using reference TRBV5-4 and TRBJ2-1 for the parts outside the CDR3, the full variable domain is ETGVTQSPTHLIKTRGQQVTLRCSSQSGHNTVSWYQQALGQGPQFIFQYYREEENGRGNFPPRFSGLQFPNYSSELNVNALELDDSALYLCASRVAGGNNEQFFGPGTRLTVL.

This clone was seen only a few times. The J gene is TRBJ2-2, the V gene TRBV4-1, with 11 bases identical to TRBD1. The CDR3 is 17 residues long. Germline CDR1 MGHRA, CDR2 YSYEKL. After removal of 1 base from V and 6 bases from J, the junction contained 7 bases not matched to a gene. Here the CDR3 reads CASSQAPPGQGAGELFF. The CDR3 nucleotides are TGCGCCAGCAGCCAAGCCCCTCCGGGACAGGGGGCCGGGGAGCTGTTTTTT.

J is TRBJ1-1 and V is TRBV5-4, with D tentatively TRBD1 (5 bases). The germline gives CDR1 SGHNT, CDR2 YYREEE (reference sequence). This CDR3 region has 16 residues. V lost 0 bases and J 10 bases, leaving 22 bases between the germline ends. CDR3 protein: CASSLGGDEVGITAFF. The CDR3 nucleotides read TGTGCCAGCAGCTTGGGGGGGGATGAGGTTGGGATCACAGCTTTCTTT.

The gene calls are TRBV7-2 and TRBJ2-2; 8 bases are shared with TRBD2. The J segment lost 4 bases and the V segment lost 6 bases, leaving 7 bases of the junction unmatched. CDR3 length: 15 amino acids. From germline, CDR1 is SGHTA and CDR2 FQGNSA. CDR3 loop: CASRPTGGSTGELFF. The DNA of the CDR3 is TGTGCCAGCAGACCCACGGGAGGGAGCACCGGGGAGCTGTTTTTT.

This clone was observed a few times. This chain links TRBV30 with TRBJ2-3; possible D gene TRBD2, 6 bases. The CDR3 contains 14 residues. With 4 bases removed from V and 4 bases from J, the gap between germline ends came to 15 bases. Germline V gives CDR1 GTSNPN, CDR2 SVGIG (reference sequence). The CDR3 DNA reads TGTGCCTGGAACGCCGGGACTGCTCCAGATACGCAGTATTTT. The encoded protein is CAWNAGTAPDTQYF.

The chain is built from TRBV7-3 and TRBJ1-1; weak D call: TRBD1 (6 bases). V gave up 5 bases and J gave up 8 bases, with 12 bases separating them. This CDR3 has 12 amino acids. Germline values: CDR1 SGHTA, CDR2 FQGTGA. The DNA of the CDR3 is TGTGCCAGCAGCCGTCAGGGGATGGAAGCTTTCTTT. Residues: CASSRQGMEAFF.

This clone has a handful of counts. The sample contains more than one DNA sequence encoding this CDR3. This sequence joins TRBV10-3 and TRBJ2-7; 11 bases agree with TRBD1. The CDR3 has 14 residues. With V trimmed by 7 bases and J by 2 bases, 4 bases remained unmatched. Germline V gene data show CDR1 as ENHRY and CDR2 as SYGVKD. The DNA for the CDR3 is TGTGCCATCACCCCGGGACAGGGGGCCTACGAGCAGTACTTC. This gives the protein CAITPGQGAYEQYF.

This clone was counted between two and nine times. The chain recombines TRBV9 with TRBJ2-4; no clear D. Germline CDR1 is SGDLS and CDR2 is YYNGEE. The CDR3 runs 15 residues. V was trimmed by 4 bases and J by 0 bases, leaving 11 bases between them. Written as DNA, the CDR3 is TGTGCCAGCAGCCCCCGAGATCTAGCCAAAAACATTCAGTACTTC. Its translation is CASSPRDLAKNIQYF.

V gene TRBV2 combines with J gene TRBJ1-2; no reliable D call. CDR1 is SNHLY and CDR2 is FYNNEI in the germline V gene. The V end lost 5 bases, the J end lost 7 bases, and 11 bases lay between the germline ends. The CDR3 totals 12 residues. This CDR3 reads CASSSGVGGYTF. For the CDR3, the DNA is TGTGCCAGCAGTTCAGGTGTTGGTGGCTACACCTTC.

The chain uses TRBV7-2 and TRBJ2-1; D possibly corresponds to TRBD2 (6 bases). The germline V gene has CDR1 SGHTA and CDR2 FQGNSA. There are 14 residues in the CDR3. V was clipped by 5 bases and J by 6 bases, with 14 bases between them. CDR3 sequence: CASSAGLSPNEQFF. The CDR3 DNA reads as TGTGCCAGCAGCGCGGGACTCTCTCCCAATGAGCAGTTCTTC.

The CDR3 coding sequence is TGTGCCAGCAGCCCGACTAGCGGGAGATCGCGGGAGCAGTACTTC. This translates into CASSPTSGRSREQYF. The V call is TRBV4-2, the J call TRBJ2-7; 12 bases agree with TRBD2. From germline, CDR1 is LGHNA and CDR2 YNFKEQ. The junction had 8 bases not matched to a gene; V was cut back by 4 bases and J by 7 bases. The CDR3 has 15 residues.

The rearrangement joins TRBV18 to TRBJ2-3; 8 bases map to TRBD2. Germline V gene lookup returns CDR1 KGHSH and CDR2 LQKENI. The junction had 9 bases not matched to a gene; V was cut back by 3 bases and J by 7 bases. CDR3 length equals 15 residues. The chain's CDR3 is CASSPTSGRLHTQYF. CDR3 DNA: TGTGCCAGCTCACCTACTAGCGGACGTTTGCATACGCAGTATTTT.

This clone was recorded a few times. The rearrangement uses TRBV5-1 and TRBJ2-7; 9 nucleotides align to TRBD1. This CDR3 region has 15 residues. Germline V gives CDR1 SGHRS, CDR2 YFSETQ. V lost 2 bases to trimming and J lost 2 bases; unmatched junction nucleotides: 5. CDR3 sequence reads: CASSLQGAPTYEQYF. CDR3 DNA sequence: TGCGCCAGCAGCTTACAGGGGGCACCCACCTACGAGCAGTACTTC.

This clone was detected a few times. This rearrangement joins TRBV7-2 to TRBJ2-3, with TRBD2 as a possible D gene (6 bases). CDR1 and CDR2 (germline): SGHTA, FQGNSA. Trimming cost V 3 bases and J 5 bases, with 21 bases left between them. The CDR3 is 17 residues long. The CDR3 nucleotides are TGTGCCAGCAGCTTCTCCTCCCTCGGCGGGGCTGGAGATACGCAGTATTTT. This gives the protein CASSFSSLGGAGDTQYF.

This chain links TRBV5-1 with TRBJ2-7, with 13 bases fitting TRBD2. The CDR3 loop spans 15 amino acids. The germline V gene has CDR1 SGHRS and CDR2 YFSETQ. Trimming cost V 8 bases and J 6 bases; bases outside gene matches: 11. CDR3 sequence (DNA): TGCGCCAGTAGACTAGCGGGGGGCCTACGGGGCGAGCAGTACTTC. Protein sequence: CASRLAGGLRGEQYF.

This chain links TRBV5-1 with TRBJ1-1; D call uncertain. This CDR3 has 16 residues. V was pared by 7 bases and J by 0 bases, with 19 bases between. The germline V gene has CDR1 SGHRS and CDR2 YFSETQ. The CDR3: CASAPPGDGMNTEAFF. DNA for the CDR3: TGCGCCAGCGCACCCCCCGGTGACGGGATGAACACTGAAGCTTTCTTT.

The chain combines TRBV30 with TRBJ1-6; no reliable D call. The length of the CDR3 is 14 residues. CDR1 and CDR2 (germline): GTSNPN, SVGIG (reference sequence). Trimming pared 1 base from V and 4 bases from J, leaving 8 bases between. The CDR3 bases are TGTGCCTGGAGTGAACAGAGATATAATTCACCCCTCCACTTT. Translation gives CAWSEQRYNSPLHF.

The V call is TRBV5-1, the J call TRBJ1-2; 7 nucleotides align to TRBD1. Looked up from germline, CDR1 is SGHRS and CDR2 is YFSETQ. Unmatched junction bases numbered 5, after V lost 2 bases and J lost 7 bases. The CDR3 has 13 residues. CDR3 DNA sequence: TGCGCCAGCAGCTTTGAGGGGGCACCTGGCTACACCTTC. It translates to CASSFEGAPGYTF.